The 12 T cell receptor beta chains below were found in one sample sequenced in a study of technical replicates of blood from a few donors (TCRdb year 2017). The receptor library was made with the immunoSEQ multiplex PCR assay. TCRdb obtained this table from immuneACCESS and retained in-frame rearrangements with V and J assigned. These tables miss some clones; where compared with another copy, unresolved V genes account for less than half of the shortfall, and the remainder is unexplained. Within this sample are more than 65,000 clones, with around 97% of them counted one time only. Of the sample, around 0.18% is held by the ten largest clones. The sequencing input was T cells isolated from PBMCs. The receptors were sampled from a human donor in good health.

V gene TRBV5-4 combines with J gene TRBJ2-1; 9 positions agree with TRBD1. J lost 4 bases, V lost 3 bases, and 8 bases had no gene match. Germline CDR1 SGHNT, CDR2 YYREEE (reference sequence). The CDR3 is made up of 16 amino acids. The CDR3 reads CASSYSYGTGYNEQFF. CDR3 coding DNA: TGTGCCAGCAGCTATTCTTACGGGACAGGGTACAATGAGCAGTTCTTC.

The chain uses TRBV6-1 and TRBJ1-4; D might be TRBD1 (6 bases). V was shortened by 6 bases and J by 4 bases, with 15 bases between the two germline ends. CDR1 and CDR2 from the germline V gene are MNHNS and SASEGT. This CDR3 contains 15 residues. The CDR3 nucleotides read TGTGCCAGCAGGGAAAGGGGGATACTTAATGAAAAACTGTTTTTT. As protein: CASRERGILNEKLFF.

This chain links TRBV2 with TRBJ1-2; 9 bases agree with TRBD1. There are 13 residues in the CDR3. CDR1 and CDR2 (germline): SNHLY, FYNNEI. The J segment lost 6 bases and the V segment lost 8 bases, leaving 7 bases of the junction unmatched. The CDR3 protein is CASLFRTGDGYTF. The CDR3 bases are TGTGCCAGCCTGTTCCGGACAGGGGATGGCTACACCTTC.

The rearrangement joins TRBV11-3 to TRBJ2-1; 14 bases agree with TRBD2. The CDR3 sequence is 17 residues long. The V gene end was trimmed by 4 bases and the J gene end by 2 bases; junction bases not matched to a gene: 4. Germline values: CDR1 SGHNT, CDR2 YENEEA. CDR3: CASSSGLAGDTYNEQFF. The DNA for the CDR3 is TGTGCCAGCAGCTCGGGACTAGCGGGGGATACCTACAATGAGCAGTTCTTC.

The V call is TRBV4-1, the J call TRBJ1-1; weak D call: TRBD1 (5 bases). This CDR3 comprises 17 residues. Per germline, CDR1 MGHRA and CDR2 YSYEKL. V was cut by 1 base and J by 1 base, with 16 bases left in between. CDR3 DNA sequence: TGCGCCAGCAGCCAAGGCAGGGCGGAAGCGAGGAACACTGAAGCTTTCTTT. Amino acid sequence: CASSQGRAEARNTEAFF.

The CDR3 DNA is TGTGCCAGCAGTTACCGGACAGAGGCCTACGAGCAGTACTTC. Its protein product is CASSYRTEAYEQYF. V is TRBV6-5 and J is TRBJ2-7; D is possibly TRBD1 (6 bases). The CDR3 consists of 14 residues. Germline loops: CDR1 MNHEY, CDR2 SVGAGI. Between the trimmed V and J ends, which lost 2 bases and 2 bases, there was a span of 10 bases.

V usage is TRBV29-1 and J usage is TRBJ1-2, with D possibly being TRBD1 (6 bases). This CDR3 is built from 16 residues. The ends were cut back, 2 bases at V and 7 bases at J, with 23 bases in the middle. The germline V gene has CDR1 SQVTM and CDR2 ANQGSEA. The CDR3 DNA reads TGCAGCGTTGAAACTTCGGTTGGGACACCAATGGGTGGCTACACCTTC. This codes for CSVETSVGTPMGGYTF.

This clone qualifies as medium-sized. This rearrangement joins TRBV2 to TRBJ2-7; TRBD1 is a possible D gene (6 bases). The length of the CDR3 is 12 residues. Germline CDR1 is SNHLY and CDR2 is FYNNEI. The CDR3 sequence: CSAADRTYEQYF. CDR3 bases: TGTTCAGCCGCGGACAGAACCTACGAGCAGTACTTC.

The CDR3 sequence: CASSKETGTSGYTF. The CDR3 bases are TGTGCCAGCAGTAAAGAGACAGGGACAAGCGGCTACACCTTC. This chain links TRBV6-5 with TRBJ1-2, with TRBD1 matching over 7 bases. The CDR3 runs 14 residues. Trimming took 5 bases from V and 8 from J; bases not matched to a gene: 11. CDR1 is MNHEY and CDR2 is SVGAGI in the germline V gene.

The chain recombines TRBV18 with TRBJ1-3, with 8 nucleotides matching TRBD1. The V gene's germline CDR1 is KGHSH and CDR2 LQKENI. Trimming at V came to 3 bases and at J to 6 bases, leaving 1 base not matched to a gene. The CDR3 loop spans 13 amino acids. The CDR3 sequence: CASSPDRENTIYF. CDR3 DNA: TGTGCCAGCTCACCGGACAGGGAAAACACCATATATTTT.

The V gene is TRBV7-8, the J gene TRBJ2-2; the match to TRBD1 covers 7 bases. Unmatched junction bases numbered 11, after V lost 4 bases and J lost 3 bases. Germline CDR1 reads SGHVS; CDR2 reads FQNEAQ. This CDR3 spans 17 amino acids. CDR3 DNA sequence: TGTGCCAGCAGCTCTACAGGGGTTTTGGTTTACACCGGGGAGCTGTTTTTT. Its protein product is CASSSTGVLVYTGELFF.

The V gene is TRBV2, the J gene TRBJ2-1; 11 bases line up with TRBD2. J was trimmed by 5 bases and V by 10 bases; bases with no gene match: 7. The CDR3 runs to 14 residues. From germline, CDR1 is SNHLY and CDR2 FYNNEI. Written as DNA, the CDR3 is TGTGCCAACGCGGGACTAGCGGAAAACAATGAGCAGTTCTTC. It is translated as CANAGLAENNEQFF.